These T cell receptor beta chains were read from a single sample in a study of blood T cell repertoires in COVID-19. Some clones are missing from TCRdb's copy, which holds only in-frame ones; the method was immunoSEQ multiplex PCR. The sample lists about 370,000 clones; roughly 90% were seen once. Sequenced input: peripheral blood. The receptors were sampled from a woman in her 30s with COVID-19, enrolled during active disease. Each CDR3 is given with its conserved first and last residue. The order of the fields is D gene, V gene, clone size, J gene, CDR3 protein, CDR3 DNA. The D gene is left open where the match is weak. Expanded clones get a size class; other rows say once, few or many, or leave the size out.

D: .; V: TRBV6-2/TRBV6-3; size: .; J: TRBJ2-3; CDR3: CASSYSGGLTDTQYF; DNA: TGTGCCAGCAGTTACTCGGGGGGTCTCACAGATACGCAGTATTTT
D: TRBD2; V: TRBV11-2; size: .; J: TRBJ2-5; CDR3: CASSFPGGGETQYF; DNA: TGTGCCAGCAGCTTCCCGGGAGGTGGAGAGACCCAGTACTTC
D: TRBD2; V: TRBV28; size: .; J: TRBJ2-3; CDR3: CASSLGLAGGRILTDTQYF; DNA: TGTGCCAGCAGTTTAGGGCTAGCGGGGGGCAGAATTCTTACAGATACGCAGTATTTT
D: TRBD2; V: TRBV24-1; size: .; J: TRBJ2-3; CDR3: CATSEWTSGGPPDTQYF; DNA: TGTGCCACCAGTGAATGGACTAGCGGGGGGCCCCCAGATACGCAGTATTTT
D: .; V: TRBV24-1; size: once; J: TRBJ2-1; CDR3: CATSAVYNEQFF; DNA: TGTGCCACCAGCGCAGTCTACAATGAGCAGTTCTTC
D: TRBD2; V: TRBV6-5; size: .; J: TRBJ2-1; CDR3: CASTYPSGRNEQFF; DNA: TGTGCCAGCACCTATCCTAGCGGGAGGAATGAGCAGTTCTTC
D: .; V: TRBV10-3; size: .; J: TRBJ2-2; CDR3: CAISPQGSTNTGELFF; DNA: TGTGCCATCAGTCCCCAGGGCAGCACGAACACCGGGGAGCTGTTTTTT
D: .; V: TRBV7-9; size: few; J: TRBJ1-5; CDR3: CASSTGGGRGSNQPQHF; DNA: TGTGCCAGCAGCACGGGGGGAGGACGTGGTAGCAATCAGCCCCAGCATTTT
D: .; V: TRBV7-7; size: .; J: TRBJ2-5; CDR3: CASSPDGGPLGTQYF; DNA: TGTGCTAGCAGCCCCGACGGGGGACCTCTGGGGACCCAGTACTTC
D: TRBD1; V: TRBV10-3; size: .; J: TRBJ1-1; CDR3: CAITRDRENTEAFF; DNA: TGTGCCATCACTCGGGACAGGGAGAACACTGAAGCTTTCTTT
D: .; V: TRBV4-2; size: .; J: TRBJ1-1; CDR3: CASSLNTEAFF; DNA: TGTGCCAGCAGCCTAAACACTGAAGCTTTCTTT
D: .; V: TRBV28; size: .; J: TRBJ2-7; CDR3: CASSLGSEGAYEQYF; DNA: TGTGCCAGCAGTTTAGGGTCAGAGGGGGCCTACGAGCAGTACTTC
D: TRBD1; V: TRBV4-3; size: .; J: TRBJ1-3; CDR3: CASSQWGPGTGISGNTIYF; DNA: TGCGCCAGCAGCCAATGGGGGCCCGGGACAGGCATCTCTGGAAACACCATATATTTT
D: .; V: TRBV5-5; size: once; J: TRBJ2-4; CDR3: CASSLAVGRGPQNIQYF; DNA: TGTGCCAGCAGCTTGGCCGTAGGCAGGGGACCACAAAACATTCAGTACTTC
D: TRBD1; V: TRBV18; size: .; J: TRBJ2-7; CDR3: CASSGQGVIPYEQYF; DNA: TGTGCCAGCTCAGGACAGGGGGTGATTCCCTACGAGCAGTACTTC
D: TRBD1; V: TRBV6-5; size: .; J: TRBJ1-2; CDR3: CASSYSTGSDGYTF; DNA: TGTGCCAGCAGTTACTCGACAGGGTCGGATGGCTACACCTTC
D: .; V: TRBV5-1; size: .; J: TRBJ2-1; CDR3: CASSLRGARVGSVGNEQFF; DNA: TGCGCCAGCAGCTTGCGGGGGGCGAGGGTTGGTTCGGTTGGTAATGAGCAGTTCTTC
D: .; V: TRBV9; size: .; J: TRBJ2-4; CDR3: CASSVVGGWGNIQYF; DNA: TGTGCCAGCAGCGTAGTGGGAGGATGGGGAAACATTCAGTACTTC
D: TRBD1; V: TRBV3-1/TRBV3-2; size: .; J: TRBJ1-5; CDR3: CASSQQGDSNQPQHF; DNA: TGTGCCAGCAGCCAACAGGGGGATAGCAATCAGCCCCAGCATTTT
D: .; V: TRBV4-1; size: .; J: TRBJ1-5; CDR3: CASSPQGYNQPQHF; DNA: TGCGCCAGCAGCCCACAGGGATACAATCAGCCCCAGCATTTT
D: .; V: TRBV25-1; size: .; J: TRBJ1-2; CDR3: CASSEFGDIAYGYTF; DNA: TGTGCCAGCAGTGAATTTGGGGACATCGCATATGGCTACACCTTC
D: TRBD1; V: TRBV7-2; size: .; J: TRBJ1-1; CDR3: CASSQGGRREAFF; DNA: TGTGCCAGCAGCCAGGGGGGTAGAAGAGAAGCTTTCTTT
D: .; V: TRBV2; size: few; J: TRBJ1-1; CDR3: CASSTGGVNTEAFF; DNA: TGTGCCAGCAGTACAGGCGGGGTAAACACTGAAGCTTTCTTT
D: TRBD2; V: TRBV5-1; size: .; J: TRBJ2-3; CDR3: CASSTGLAFGTDTQYF; DNA: TGCGCCAGCAGCACGGGACTAGCGTTTGGCACAGATACGCAGTATTTT